This T cell receptor beta chain came from a study of CD8 T cells in ankylosing spondylitis. Findings of the study overall: Ankylosing spondylitis blood appeared to carry a characteristic TCR beta motif of 7 or 8 highly homologous variants. Disease-linked clones were reportedly significantly enriched in matched ankylosing spondylitis synovial fluid. A subset of motif variants has previously been described in the synovial fluid and blood of reactive arthritis.

Comments on this clonotype: Its antigen is still unknown.

The V gene's germline CDR1 is SGHVS and CDR2 FNYEAQ. The CDR3 contains 15 residues. Trimming took off 0 bases at V and 2 bases at J, with 9 bases between the two ends. TCRdb redid the calling of the 5' RACE reads with MiXCR, one entry per CDR3 protein. The data show hundreds of thousands of distinct CDR3 sequences, 25% to 30% seen once. The sequence was obtained from a male donor with ankylosing spondylitis. Specimen: blood, either unsorted or a sorted T cell fraction (not recorded which). V gene TRBV7-6 combines with J gene TRBJ2-3; possibly TRBD1 for D (6 bases). CDR3 amino acids: CASSLAGADTDTQYF. CDR3 in DNA: TGTGCCAGCAGCTTAGCGGGGGCTGACACAGATACGCAGTATTTT.